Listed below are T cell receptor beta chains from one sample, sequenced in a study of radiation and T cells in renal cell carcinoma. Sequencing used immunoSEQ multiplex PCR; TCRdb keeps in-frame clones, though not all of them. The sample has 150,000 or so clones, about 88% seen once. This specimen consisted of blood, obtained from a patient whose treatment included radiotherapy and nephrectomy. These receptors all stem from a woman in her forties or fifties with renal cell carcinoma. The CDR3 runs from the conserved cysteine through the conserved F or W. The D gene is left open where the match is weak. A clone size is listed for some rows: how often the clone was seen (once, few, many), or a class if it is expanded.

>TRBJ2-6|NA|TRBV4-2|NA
CASSQEGNTANVLTF
TGTGCCAGCAGCCAAGAAGGGAACACGGCCAACGTCCTGACTTTC
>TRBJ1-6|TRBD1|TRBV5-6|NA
CASGDRDNSPLHF
TGTGCCAGCGGGGACAGGGATAATTCACCCCTCCACTTT
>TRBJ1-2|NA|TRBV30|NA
CAQTRSPSYGYTF
TGTGCCCAGACACGGAGTCCAAGCTATGGCTACACCTTC
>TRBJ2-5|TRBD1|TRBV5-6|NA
CASSLYPGQRKTQYF
TGTGCCAGCAGCTTGTACCCGGGACAGCGAAAGACCCAGTACTTC
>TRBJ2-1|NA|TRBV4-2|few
CASSQGQQANEQFF
TGTGCCAGCAGCCAAGGACAGCAGGCGAATGAGCAGTTCTTC
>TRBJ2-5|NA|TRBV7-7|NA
CASSLGTLETQYF
TGTGCTAGCAGCTTAGGGACTTTAGAGACCCAGTACTTC
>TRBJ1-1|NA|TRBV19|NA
CASSIDDGATRGWNTEAFF
TGTGCCAGTAGTATAGATGATGGGGCTACACGGGGTTGGAACACTGAAGCTTTCTTT
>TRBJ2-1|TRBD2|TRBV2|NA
CASGLARSNEQFF
TGTGCTAGCGGACTAGCGAGAAGCAATGAGCAGTTCTTC
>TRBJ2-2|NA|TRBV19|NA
CASSIARDFYTGELFF
TGTGCCAGTAGTATAGCCCGGGACTTCTACACCGGGGAGCTGTTTTTT
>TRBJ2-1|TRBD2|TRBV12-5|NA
CASGLVIGTSGTSSYNEQFF
TGTGCTAGTGGTTTGGTAATCGGGACTAGCGGTACGAGCTCCTACAATGAGCAGTTCTTC
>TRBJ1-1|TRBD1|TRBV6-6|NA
CASSINPGQGAEGAFF
TGTGCCAGCAGTATCAATCCGGGACAGGGGGCTGAGGGAGCTTTCTTT
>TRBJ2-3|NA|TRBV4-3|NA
CASSPRAGTDTQYF
TGCGCCAGCAGCCCGCGTGCAGGCACAGATACGCAGTATTTT